Below, 9 T cell receptor beta chains from the same sample are listed, as sequenced in a study of blood T cell repertoires in COVID-19. The protocol was immunoSEQ multiplex PCR, while the TCRdb copy is restricted to in-frame clones and leaves out a portion. The table has some 190,000 clones, about 84% seen once. The specimen was PBMCs or T cells enriched from blood (not recorded which). These TCRs come from a man younger than 45 with acute COVID-19.

On this clone: Other DNA sequences in this specimen translate into the identical CDR3. The V gene is TRBV27, the J gene TRBJ2-1, with 7 bases matching TRBD1. Per germline, CDR1 MNHEY and CDR2 SMNVEV (reference sequence). The CDR3 extends over 13 amino acids. After removal of 3 bases from V and 4 bases from J, the junction contained 0 bases not matched to a gene. The CDR3 nucleotides are TGTGCCAGCAGTTTGGACAGGTACAATGAGCAGTTCTTC. Its translation: CASSLDRYNEQFF.

The rearrangement joins TRBV18 to TRBJ1-6, with 9 bases aligning to TRBD1. This CDR3 is 13 amino acids long. Germline CDR1 reads KGHSH; CDR2 reads LQKENI. V lost 6 bases, J lost 10 bases, and 4 bases stayed unmatched. The CDR3 nucleotides read TGTGCCAGCTCCCTGGACAGGGGCTCACCCCTCCACTTT. It is translated as CASSLDRGSPLHF.

The chain employs TRBV6-1 and TRBJ1-2; D gene unclear. The CDR3 runs 13 residues. The germline gives CDR1 MNHNS, CDR2 SASEGT. The V gene lost 2 bases and the J gene lost 8 bases, with 12 bases spanning the gap. For the CDR3, the DNA is TGTGCCAGCAGTGAAATTCCGAGGAGCGGCTACACCTTC. Amino acid sequence: CASSEIPRSGYTF.

CDR3 protein: CASSSFEGRMNTEAFF. CDR3 nucleotide sequence: TGTGCCAGTAGTAGTTTCGAGGGAAGGATGAACACTGAAGCTTTCTTT. The chain recombines TRBV19 with TRBJ1-1; D call uncertain. V lost 4 bases and J lost 0, with 15 bases in between. CDR1 is LNHDA and CDR2 is SQIVND in the germline V gene (reference sequence). The length of the CDR3 is 16 residues.

The chain employs TRBV27 and TRBJ1-2; a weak D match, TRBD1 (5 bases). Germline CDR1 MNHEY, CDR2 SMNVEV (reference sequence). Trimming stripped 11 bases from V and 4 bases from J, with 20 bases between. This CDR3 region has 14 residues. CDR3 nucleotides: TGTGCCCACAACGCAGGGAGGCAGGGCTATGGCTACACCTTC. It translates to CAHNAGRQGYGYTF.

This sequence joins TRBV7-3 and TRBJ2-3, with 7 nucleotides matching TRBD1. Germline V gives CDR1 SGHTA, CDR2 FQGTGA. This CDR3 is 17 amino acids long. Trimming took 5 bases from V and 1 from J; bases not matched to a gene: 12. As DNA, the CDR3 is TGTGCCAGCAGCCTCGATGGGGACACAGGGGGCACAGATACGCAGTATTTT. Translated, it gives CASSLDGDTGGTDTQYF.

The chain couples TRBV6-5 to TRBJ1-3; D is unclear. The CDR3 contains 14 residues. Trimming stripped 5 bases from V and 4 bases from J, with 12 bases between. Per the germline V gene, CDR1 is MNHEY and CDR2 is SVGAGI. The CDR3 DNA reads TGTGCCAGCAGTAATAGTAGGAGCGGAAACACCATATATTTT. As protein: CASSNSRSGNTIYF.

The CDR3 DNA is TGTGCCAGCAGCGTAGACCAGGGAAGTGTCTACGAGCAGTACTTC. Translated, it gives CASSVDQGSVYEQYF. The rearrangement links TRBV9 to TRBJ2-7; maybe TRBD1 (5 bases). The CDR3 sequence is 15 residues long. The germline V gene encodes CDR1 SGDLS and CDR2 YYNGEE. V lost 0 bases, J lost 3 bases, and 13 bases lay in between.

The V gene is TRBV3-1 (or the pseudogene TRBV3-2), the J gene TRBJ2-5; D remains ambiguous. CDR1 and CDR2 (germline): LGHDT, YNNKEL (reference sequence). V was trimmed by 1 base and J by 3 bases, leaving 12 bases between them. This CDR3 has 15 residues. In DNA, the CDR3 is TGTGCCAGCAGCCAAGGGCCTTGGTCGAAAGAGACCCAGTACTTC. Its protein is CASSQGPWSKETQYF.